The rows below give T cell receptor beta chains drawn from one sample of a study of T cells in Graves' hyperthyroidism and ophthalmopathy. Using its own MiXCR run on the multiplex PCR reads, TCRdb lists one record per CDR3 protein. The sample carries about 290,000 distinct CDR3 sequences, 13% recorded once. Sequenced: blood. These receptors came from a woman in her 30s with Graves' hyperthyroidism that later progressed to Graves' ophthalmopathy. The CDR3 runs from the conserved cysteine through the conserved F or W. The size entry is marked missing in some rows and otherwise reads once, few, many or a size class.

clone_size	v_call	j_call	cdr3_aa
many	TRBV4-3	TRBJ2-3	CASERTSGRDTDTQYF
few	TRBV4-2	TRBJ1-4	CASSQEGGGSKNEKLFF
-	TRBV12-3/TRBV12-4	TRBJ1-1	CASAEGRYTEAFF
many	TRBV5-8	TRBJ2-1	CASSLLSAGDNEQFF
many	TRBV27	TRBJ1-5	CASSWGRGNQPQHF
many	TRBV6-1	TRBJ1-2	CASGRGTEGHYGYTF
-	TRBV27	TRBJ1-6	CASSLRINSPLHF
-	TRBV7-2	TRBJ1-5	CASSPGTGIEPQHF
-	TRBV20-1	TRBJ2-7	CSARPAVGTSGRNTYEQYF
-	TRBV5-1	TRBJ2-7	CASSPGLAGVEYEQYF
many	TRBV12-3/TRBV12-4	TRBJ1-1	CASTWGSGTEAFF
few	TRBV27	TRBJ2-6	CASSPRGQGSSGANVLTF
few	TRBV7-3	TRBJ2-2	CASSAGLAVTGELFF
few	TRBV4-3	TRBJ2-7	CASSQDTQGTEDEQYF
-	TRBV6-1	TRBJ2-3	CASRSPETSGRSSTDTQYF
few	TRBV20-1	TRBJ2-1	CSATRSDEQFF
-	TRBV7-6	TRBJ1-1	CASSTGTGDFAFF
many	TRBV4-1	TRBJ2-4	CASSQDGNSGSAKNIQYF
many	TRBV2	TRBJ2-1	CASRNRVFEREGRRNEQFF
many	TRBV2	TRBJ2-3	CASIIAGQGYSTDTQYF
many	TRBV20-1	TRBJ2-1	CSANFGFYNEQFF
-	TRBV5-5	TRBJ2-1	CASSLKPGLAGGVANEQFF
many	TRBV30	TRBJ1-4	CAWSVRPAEKLFF
many	TRBV11-2	TRBJ1-5	CASSWDKGGQPQHF
many	TRBV6-2/TRBV6-3	TRBJ1-1	CTSSKIGQMNTEAFF